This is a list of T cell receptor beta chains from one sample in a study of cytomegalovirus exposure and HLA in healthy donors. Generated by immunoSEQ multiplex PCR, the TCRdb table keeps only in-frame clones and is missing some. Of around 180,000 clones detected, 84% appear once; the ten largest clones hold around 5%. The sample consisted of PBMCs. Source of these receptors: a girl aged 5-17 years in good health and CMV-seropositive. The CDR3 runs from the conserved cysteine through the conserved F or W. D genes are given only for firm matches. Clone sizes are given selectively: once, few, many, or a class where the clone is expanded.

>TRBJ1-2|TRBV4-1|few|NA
TGCGCCAGCAGCCCCTTCGGGCCGGACAAACGATTTAACTATGGCTACACCTTC
CASSPFGPDKRFNYGYTF
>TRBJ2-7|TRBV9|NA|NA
TGTGCCAGCAGCGTAGATTTAGGACTCCGCTACGAGCAGTACTTC
CASSVDLGLRYEQYF
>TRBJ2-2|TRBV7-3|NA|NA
TGTGCCAGCCGGGACATTGGCACCGGGGAGCTGTTTTTT
CASRDIGTGELFF
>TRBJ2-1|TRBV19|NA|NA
TGTGCCAGTAGTGCCGAAATAACCTCAGCGGGGTTCTTC
CASSAEITSAGFF
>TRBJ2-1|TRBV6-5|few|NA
TGTGCCAGCAGCCTAGCCAGGGGTAGCAATGAGCAGTTCTTC
CASSLARGSNEQFF
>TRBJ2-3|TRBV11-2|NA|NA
TGTGCCAGCACCGCAGTGGGGCTAGTTGCAGATACGCAGTATTTT
CASTAVGLVADTQYF
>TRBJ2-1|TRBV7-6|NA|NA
TGTGCCAGCAGCTTGGGGACTTGGTATGAGCAGTTCTTC
CASSLGTWYEQFF
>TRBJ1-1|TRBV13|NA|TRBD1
TGTGCCAGCAGCGGACAACAGGGGGCGTTGTCTGAAGCTTTCTTT
CASSGQQGALSEAFF
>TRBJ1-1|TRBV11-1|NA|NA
TGTGCCAGCAGCTACCTCGAGCGTGAAGCTTTCTTT
CASSYLEREAFF
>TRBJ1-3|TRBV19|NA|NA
TGTGCCAGCGGTGTAAGGGGCTCTGGAAACACCATATATTTT
CASGVRGSGNTIYF
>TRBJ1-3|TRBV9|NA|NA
TGTGCCAGCAGCGTAGCAGGAAATGGAAACACCATATATTTT
CASSVAGNGNTIYF